This paragraph reports one T cell receptor (beta chain). The clone's antigen remains unknown. No qualities accompany the bases; no much larger clone lies one base away. From its cysteine to its phenylalanine, the CDR3 spans 15 amino acids. Only the CDR3 DNA stays, 45 bases, in frame from base 1. Ends trimmed: V by 0 bases, J by 3 bases; bases unmatched to a gene: 5. CDR1 and CDR2 were assigned from the germline V gene (reference sequence) as GTSNPN and SVGIG. Collaborating institutions collected whole blood in K2EDTA tubes following their own protocols. Collaborator samples were shipped for TCRbeta analysis as frozen whole blood, isolated PBMCs, or DNA extracted from either sample type. The sample originates from a study of blood T cell repertoires in COVID-19 (dated by TCRdb to the early 2020s). In terms of the full investigation: The collaborator samples originated in the United States, Italy and Spain and spanned the acute and convalescent phases of COVID-19. Samples were obtained from the ongoing ImmuneRACE study (first 160 participants) and from 950 to 1,500 subjects provided by 6 global collaborators. A freely available public database, intended as a resource for researchers studying the immune response to SARS-CoV-2, is where the repertoires were released. The sample metadata nearly always contained a de-identified subject ID, COVID-19 status, age in years and sex. Deeply sampled blood TCRbeta repertoires from subjects exposed to, actively infected with, or recovered from COVID-19 were included in the dataset. HLA class I and class II types, where available, came from metadata supplied by the sample provider rather than from assay-based typing. The material from the prospective study consisted of cDNA or gDNA derived from T cells, B-cell-depleted T cells, or PBMCs.

TCRbeta CDR3 regions were amplified from genomic DNA using the immunoSEQ Assay, a bias-controlled multiplex PCR. In the authors' own workflow: The number of nucleated cells in each sample was estimated by amplification of reference gene primers within the assay. Sequence reads were collapsed and filtered to measure the absolute abundance of every unique TCRbeta CDR3 rearrangement. For each sample, productive Simpson clonality was calculated as the square root of Simpson's diversity index over productive rearrangements. TCRdb retrieved this table from immuneACCESS and kept in-frame rearrangements only. Not all clones are present; in checked studies, unresolved V genes account for under half, and no reason is known for the remainder. The DNA gave D and trimming, while V, J and clone size come from that table. Recorded for this sample are around 140,000 clones; approximately 84% of them occurred a single time. The ten largest make up more than 1.5% of the sample.

What the work shows at the level of the full study, not this receptor alone: The amount of clinical and demographic metadata varied by source and participant and was provided uncurated.

The clonotype comes from a woman aged 55-69 years with acute or convalescent COVID-19. Specimen: peripheral blood. The chain is assembled from TRBV30 and TRBJ2-7; TRBD2 matches 10 bases in the middle. CDR3 region: CAWSVGLADVYEQYF. The sequenced DNA: TGTGCCTGGAGTGTCGGACTAGCGGACGTCTACGAGCAGTACTTC.